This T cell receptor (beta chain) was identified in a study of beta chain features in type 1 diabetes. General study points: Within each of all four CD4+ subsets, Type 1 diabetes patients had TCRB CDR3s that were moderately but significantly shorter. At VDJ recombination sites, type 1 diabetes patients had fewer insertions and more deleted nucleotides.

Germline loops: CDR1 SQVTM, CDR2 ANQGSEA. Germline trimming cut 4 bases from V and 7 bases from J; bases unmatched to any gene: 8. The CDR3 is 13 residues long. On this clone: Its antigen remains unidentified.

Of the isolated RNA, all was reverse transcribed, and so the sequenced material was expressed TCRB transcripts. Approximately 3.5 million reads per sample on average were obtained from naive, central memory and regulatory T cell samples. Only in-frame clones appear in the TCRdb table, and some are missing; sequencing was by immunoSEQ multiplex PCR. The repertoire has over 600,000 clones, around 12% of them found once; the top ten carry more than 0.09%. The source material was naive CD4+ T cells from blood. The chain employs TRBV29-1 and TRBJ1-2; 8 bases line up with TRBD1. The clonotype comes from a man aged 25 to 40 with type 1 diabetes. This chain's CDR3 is CSVAYQGAGGYTF. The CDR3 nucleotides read TGCAGCGTTGCATATCAGGGGGCGGGTGGCTACACCTTC.